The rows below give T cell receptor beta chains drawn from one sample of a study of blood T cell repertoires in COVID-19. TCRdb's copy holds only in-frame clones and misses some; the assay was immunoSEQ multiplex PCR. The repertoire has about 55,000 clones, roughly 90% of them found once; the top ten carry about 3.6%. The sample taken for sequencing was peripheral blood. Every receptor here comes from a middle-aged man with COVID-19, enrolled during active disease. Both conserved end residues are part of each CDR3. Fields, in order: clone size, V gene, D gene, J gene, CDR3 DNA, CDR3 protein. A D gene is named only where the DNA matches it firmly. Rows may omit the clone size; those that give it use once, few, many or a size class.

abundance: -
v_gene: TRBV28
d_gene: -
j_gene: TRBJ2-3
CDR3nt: TGTGCCAGCAGTTCCTACCAGGGAATAAAGAATACGCAGTATTTT
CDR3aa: CASSSYQGIKNTQYF

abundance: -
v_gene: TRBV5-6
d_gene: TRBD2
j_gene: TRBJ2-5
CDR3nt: TGTGCCAGCAATTCGGACGCTAGCGGGACCCAGTACTTC
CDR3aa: CASNSDASGTQYF

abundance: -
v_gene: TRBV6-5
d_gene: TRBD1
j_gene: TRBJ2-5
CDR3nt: TGTGCCAGCAGTTATAGGGACAGGACTAAAGAGACCCAGTACTTC
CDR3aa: CASSYRDRTKETQYF

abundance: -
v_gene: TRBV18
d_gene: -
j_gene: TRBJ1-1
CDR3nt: TGTGCCAGCTCACCCCTGAGTGGGCACCCGAACACTGAAGCTTTCTTT
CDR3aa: CASSPLSGHPNTEAFF

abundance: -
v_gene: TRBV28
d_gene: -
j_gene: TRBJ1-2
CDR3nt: TGTGCCAGCAGTCCACCGGACAGAAACTATGGCTACACCTTC
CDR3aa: CASSPPDRNYGYTF

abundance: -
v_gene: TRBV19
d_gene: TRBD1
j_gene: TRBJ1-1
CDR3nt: TGTGCCAGTAGTACCCGACAGGGGCCCAACCTTGAAGCTTTCTTT
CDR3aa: CASSTRQGPNLEAFF

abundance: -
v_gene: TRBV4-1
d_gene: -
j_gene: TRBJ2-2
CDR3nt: TGCGCCAGCAGCCAAGTGAGCCTCCGAACCGGGGAGCTGTTTTTT
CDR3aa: CASSQVSLRTGELFF

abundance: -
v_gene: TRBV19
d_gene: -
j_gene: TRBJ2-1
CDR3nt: TGTGCCAGTAGTATCACCCTAGGAATAGATGAGCAGTTCTTC
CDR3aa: CASSITLGIDEQFF

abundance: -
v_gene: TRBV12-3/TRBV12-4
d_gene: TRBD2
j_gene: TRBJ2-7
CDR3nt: TGTGCCAGCAGTTGGGGGGAGGGCGAGCAGTACTTC
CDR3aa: CASSWGEGEQYF

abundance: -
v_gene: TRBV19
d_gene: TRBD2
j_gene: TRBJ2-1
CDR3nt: TGTGCCAGTAGTGCACTAAGACAGACTAGCGGGGGGTCCAATGAGCAGTTCTTC
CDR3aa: CASSALRQTSGGSNEQFF

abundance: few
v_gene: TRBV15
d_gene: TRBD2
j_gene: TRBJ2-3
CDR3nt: TGTGCCACCAGCAGAGATCTGGGACTAGCAACCGATACGCAGTATTTT
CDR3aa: CATSRDLGLATDTQYF

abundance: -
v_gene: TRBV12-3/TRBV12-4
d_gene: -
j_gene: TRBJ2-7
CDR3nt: TGTGCCAGCAGTTTTAACCGGGACGAGCAGTACTTC
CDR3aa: CASSFNRDEQYF

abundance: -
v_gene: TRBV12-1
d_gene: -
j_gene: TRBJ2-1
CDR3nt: TGTGCCAGCAGCTTTGACAGGGCGGGGGCGAATGAGCAGTTCTTC
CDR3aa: CASSFDRAGANEQFF

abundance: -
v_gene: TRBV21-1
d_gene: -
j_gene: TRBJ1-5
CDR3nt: TGTGCCAGCAGCAAAGTTGAGGACAGGGTACGCAATCAGCCCCAGCATTTT
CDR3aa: CASSKVEDRVRNQPQHF

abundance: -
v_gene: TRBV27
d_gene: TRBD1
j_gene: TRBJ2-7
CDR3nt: TGTGCCAGCAGTCCCGGGACAGGGGGGGTCGAGCAGTACTTC
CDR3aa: CASSPGTGGVEQYF

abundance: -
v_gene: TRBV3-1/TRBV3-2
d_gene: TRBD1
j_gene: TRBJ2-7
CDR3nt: TGTGCCAGCAGCCAAATGACAGGGTTCGACGAGCAGTACTTC
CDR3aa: CASSQMTGFDEQYF

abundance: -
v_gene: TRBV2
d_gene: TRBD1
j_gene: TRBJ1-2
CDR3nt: TGTGCCAGCAGTGAAGACAGGGGGGGCTATGGCTACACCTTC
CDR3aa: CASSEDRGGYGYTF

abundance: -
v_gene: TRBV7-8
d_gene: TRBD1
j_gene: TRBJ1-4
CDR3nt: TGTGCCAGCAGCTCAAACAGGGGGGCTAATGAAAAACTGTTTTTT
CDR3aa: CASSSNRGANEKLFF

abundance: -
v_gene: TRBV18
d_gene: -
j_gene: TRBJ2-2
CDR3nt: TGTGCCAGCTCACCACCAACGGGGTCAAACACCGGGGAGCTGTTTTTT
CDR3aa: CASSPPTGSNTGELFF

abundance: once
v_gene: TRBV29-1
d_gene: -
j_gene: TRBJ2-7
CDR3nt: TGCAGCGTCGGGGGACTGTCGGGCGAGCAGTACTTC
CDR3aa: CSVGGLSGEQYF

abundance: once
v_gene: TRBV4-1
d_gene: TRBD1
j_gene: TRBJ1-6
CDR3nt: TGCGCCAGCAGCCCCCAAACAGGGGGCTCCTATAATTCACCCCTCCACTTT
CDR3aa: CASSPQTGGSYNSPLHF

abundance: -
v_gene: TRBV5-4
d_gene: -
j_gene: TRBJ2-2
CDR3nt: TGTGCCAGCAGCTTGGGTGTCAGGGGTGATACCGGGGAGCTGTTTTTT
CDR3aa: CASSLGVRGDTGELFF

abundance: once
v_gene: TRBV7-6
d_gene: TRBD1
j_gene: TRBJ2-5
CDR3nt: TGTGCCAGCAGCTTGGTACCAGGACAGGGAGAAGAGACCCAGTACTTC
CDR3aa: CASSLVPGQGEETQYF

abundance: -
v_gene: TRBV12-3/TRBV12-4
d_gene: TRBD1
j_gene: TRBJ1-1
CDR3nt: TGTGCCAGCAGGAGACAGGGTGGAGCTGAAGCTTTCTTT
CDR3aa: CASRRQGGAEAFF

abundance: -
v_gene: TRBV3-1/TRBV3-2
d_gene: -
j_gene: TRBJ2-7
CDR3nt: TGTGCCAGCAGCCACGGTTCCTACGAGCAGTACTTC
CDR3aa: CASSHGSYEQYF

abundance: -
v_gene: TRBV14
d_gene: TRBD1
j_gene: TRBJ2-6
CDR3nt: TGTGCCAGCAGCCAAGGGACAGGGGACGGGGCCAACGTCCTGACTTTC
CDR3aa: CASSQGTGDGANVLTF

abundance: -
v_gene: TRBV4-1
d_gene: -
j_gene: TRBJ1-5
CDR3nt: TGCGCCAGCAGCCAAGTTCAGGGGTTGGACAGCAATCAGCCCCAGCATTTT
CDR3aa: CASSQVQGLDSNQPQHF

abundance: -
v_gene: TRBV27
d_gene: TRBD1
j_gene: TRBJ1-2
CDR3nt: TGTGCCAGCAGTTCCCCGGGACAGGGCTCTGGCTACACCTTC
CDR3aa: CASSSPGQGSGYTF

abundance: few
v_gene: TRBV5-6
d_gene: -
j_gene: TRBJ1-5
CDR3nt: TGTGCCAGCAGCTTAAGGTTACAGAATAGCAATCAGCCCCAGCATTTT
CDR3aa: CASSLRLQNSNQPQHF

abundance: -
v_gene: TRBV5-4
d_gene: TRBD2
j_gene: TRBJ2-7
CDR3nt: TGTGCCAGCACCTTGGGTAGCGGGAGTTACGAGCAGTACTTC
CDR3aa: CASTLGSGSYEQYF

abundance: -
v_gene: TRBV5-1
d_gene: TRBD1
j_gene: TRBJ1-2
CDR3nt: TGCGCCAGCAGCTTTGGGACAGAAGCCTATGGCTACACCTTC
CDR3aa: CASSFGTEAYGYTF

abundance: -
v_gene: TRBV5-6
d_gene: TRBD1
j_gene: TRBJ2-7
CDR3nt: TGTGCCAGCACGGCCCCGGGACAGGGGTGGTCGGGATCGGAGCAGTACTTC
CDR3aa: CASTAPGQGWSGSEQYF

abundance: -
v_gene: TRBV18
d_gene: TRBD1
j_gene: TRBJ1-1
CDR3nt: TGTGCCAGCTCGGCAACAGGGGGCACTGAAGCTTTCTTT
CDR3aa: CASSATGGTEAFF

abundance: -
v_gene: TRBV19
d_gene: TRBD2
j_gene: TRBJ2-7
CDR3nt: TGTGCCAGTAGGAGGAGTTCCGGGACTAGCGCCCACGAGCAGTACTTC
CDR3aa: CASRRSSGTSAHEQYF

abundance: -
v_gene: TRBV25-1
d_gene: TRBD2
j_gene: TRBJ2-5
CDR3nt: TGTGCCAGCAGTGGAGCTAGCGGGGTCGAGACCCAGTACTTC
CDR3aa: CASSGASGVETQYF

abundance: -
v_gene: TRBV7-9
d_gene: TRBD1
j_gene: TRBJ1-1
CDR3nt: TGTGCCAGCAGGTCTACAGGGGATACTGAAGCTTTCTTT
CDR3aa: CASRSTGDTEAFF

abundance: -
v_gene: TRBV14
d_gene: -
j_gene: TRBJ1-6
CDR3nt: TGTGCCAGCAGCCACACAGGCAATAATTCACCCCTCCACTTT
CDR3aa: CASSHTGNNSPLHF

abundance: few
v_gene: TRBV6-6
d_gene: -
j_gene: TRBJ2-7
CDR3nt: TGTGCCAGCAGAGACGGACATAATAAGCGCTACGAGCAGTACTTC
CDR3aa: CASRDGHNKRYEQYF

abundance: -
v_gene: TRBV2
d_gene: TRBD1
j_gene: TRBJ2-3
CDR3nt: TGTGCCAGCAGCCCGACAGGGGTGACAGATACGCAGTATTTT
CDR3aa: CASSPTGVTDTQYF

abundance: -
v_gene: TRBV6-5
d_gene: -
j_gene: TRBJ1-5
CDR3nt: TGTGCCAGCATACCCCAGGGGCGACGGCAGCCCCAGCATTTT
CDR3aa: CASIPQGRRQPQHF

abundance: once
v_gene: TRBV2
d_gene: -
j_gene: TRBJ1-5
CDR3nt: TGTGCCAGCAGTGTCGGCCAGGGCCTCAATCAGCCCCAGCATTTT
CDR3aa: CASSVGQGLNQPQHF

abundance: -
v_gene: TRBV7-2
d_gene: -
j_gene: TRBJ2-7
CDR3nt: TGTGCCAGCAGCCCCAGGGTGGCCTACGAGCAGTACTTC
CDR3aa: CASSPRVAYEQYF

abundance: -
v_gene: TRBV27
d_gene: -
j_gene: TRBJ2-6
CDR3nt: TGTGCCAGCAGTCCGTCACCCGGGACATGGGCTGTTGGGGCCAACGTCCTGACTTTC
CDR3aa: CASSPSPGTWAVGANVLTF

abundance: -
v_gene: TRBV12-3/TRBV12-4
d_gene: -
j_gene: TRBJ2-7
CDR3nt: TGTGCCAGCAGGGGGGCGACCTACGAGCAGTACTTC
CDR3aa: CASRGATYEQYF

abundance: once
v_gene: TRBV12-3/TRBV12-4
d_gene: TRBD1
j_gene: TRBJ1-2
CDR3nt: TGTGCCAGCAAGGGACAGGGGGCCTATGGCTACACCTTC
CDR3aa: CASKGQGAYGYTF

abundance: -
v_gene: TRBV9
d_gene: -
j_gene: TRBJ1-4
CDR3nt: TGTGCCAGCAGCGTATTGCCCAGCGATGAAAAACTGTTTTTT
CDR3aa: CASSVLPSDEKLFF

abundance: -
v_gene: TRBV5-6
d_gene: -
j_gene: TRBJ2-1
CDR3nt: TGTGCCAGCAGCTTGGGGCGGGTGGTGAACAATGAGCAGTTCTTC
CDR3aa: CASSLGRVVNNEQFF

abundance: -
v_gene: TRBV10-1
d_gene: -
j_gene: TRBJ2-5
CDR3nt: TGCGCCAGCAGTGAGTCACAGGGGACCCAGTACTTC
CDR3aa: CASSESQGTQYF

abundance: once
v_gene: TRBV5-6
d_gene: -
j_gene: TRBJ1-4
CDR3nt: TGTGCCAGCACAGACGGGTTACGGGAAAAACTGTTTTTT
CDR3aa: CASTDGLREKLFF

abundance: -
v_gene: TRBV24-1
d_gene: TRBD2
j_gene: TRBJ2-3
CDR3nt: TGTGCCACCAGTGATTCCGGGACTAGTTCAGATACGCAGTATTTT
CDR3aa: CATSDSGTSSDTQYF

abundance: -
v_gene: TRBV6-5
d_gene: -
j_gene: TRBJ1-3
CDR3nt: TGTGCCAGCAGTCCCATTCCTGGAAACACCATATATTTT
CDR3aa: CASSPIPGNTIYF

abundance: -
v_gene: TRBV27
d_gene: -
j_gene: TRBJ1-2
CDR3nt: TGTGCCAGCAGTTTTTATCCTAACTATGGCTACACCTTC
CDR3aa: CASSFYPNYGYTF

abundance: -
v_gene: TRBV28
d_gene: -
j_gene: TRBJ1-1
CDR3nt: TGTGCCAGCAGGACCATCAAGGGGGTGGCCACTGAAGCTTTCTTT
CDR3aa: CASRTIKGVATEAFF

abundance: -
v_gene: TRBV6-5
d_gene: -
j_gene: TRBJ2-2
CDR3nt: TGTGCCAGCAGTTTTGGGCCACATTCCGGGGAGCTGTTTTTT
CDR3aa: CASSFGPHSGELFF

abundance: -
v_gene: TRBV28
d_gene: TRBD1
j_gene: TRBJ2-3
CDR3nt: TGTGCCAGCAGTTTAACAGGGGGCATAGATACGCAGTATTTT
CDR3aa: CASSLTGGIDTQYF

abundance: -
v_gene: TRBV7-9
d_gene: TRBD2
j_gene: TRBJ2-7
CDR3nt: TGTGCCAGCAGGCCGGGAGGCAGCTCCTACGAGCAGTACTTC
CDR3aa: CASRPGGSSYEQYF

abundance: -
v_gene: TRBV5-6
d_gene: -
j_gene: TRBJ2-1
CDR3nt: TGTGCCAGCAGCTTGTGGGGCGGCCTTGAGCAGTTCTTC
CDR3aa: CASSLWGGLEQFF

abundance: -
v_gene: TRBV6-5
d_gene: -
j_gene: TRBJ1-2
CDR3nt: TGTGCCAGCAGAGCTACCAGGAGCTACACCTTC
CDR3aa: CASRATRSYTF

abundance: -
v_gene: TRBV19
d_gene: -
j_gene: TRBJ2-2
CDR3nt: TGTGCCAGTAGTATTGCCGGGTCGTCCGGGGAGCTGTTTTTT
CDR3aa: CASSIAGSSGELFF

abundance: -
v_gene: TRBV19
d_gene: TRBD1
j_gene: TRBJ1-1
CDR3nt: TGTGCCAGTAGTGTACAGGGGGGCACTGAAGCTTTCTTT
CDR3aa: CASSVQGGTEAFF